One sample yielded the 22 T cell receptor beta chains listed below, sequenced in a study of T cell responses to AZD1222 COVID-19 vaccine. The protocol was immunoSEQ multiplex PCR, while the TCRdb copy is restricted to in-frame clones and leaves out a portion. The table has over 100,000 clones, about 88% seen once; the top ten hold around a sixth. Source: peripheral blood, taken on day 0 of AZD1222 vaccination. Source of these receptors: an adult in good health.

The CDR3 spells CASSRRGANVLTF. The CDR3 DNA follows: TGTGCCAGCAGCCGTCGGGGGGCCAACGTCCTGACTTTC. The chain employs TRBV5-7 and TRBJ2-6; no firm D call. TRBV5-7 is flagged as an ORF with uncertain function. This CDR3 region has 13 residues. The germline V and J ends were trimmed by 4 bases and 4 bases, with 6 bases remaining between them.

The V call is TRBV24-1, the J call TRBJ1-1, with 8 nucleotides matching TRBD1. CDR3 length: 13 amino acids. Trimming at V came to 6 bases and at J to 6 bases, leaving 5 bases not matched to a gene. Germline assignment: CDR1 KGHDR and CDR2 SFDVKD. This CDR3 reads CATSRGTGAEAFF. As DNA, the CDR3 is TGTGCCACCAGTCGAGGGACAGGCGCTGAAGCTTTCTTT.

This chain joins TRBV12-3 or TRBV12-4 and TRBJ2-5; D is undetermined. The CDR3 contains 11 residues. V was pared by 3 bases and J by 7 bases, with 6 bases between. The CDR3 sequence is CASSLGGTQYF. DNA of the CDR3: TGTGCCAGCAGTTTGGGCGGGACCCAGTACTTC.

The J gene is TRBJ1-5, the V gene TRBV24-1; TRBD1 matches 11 bases. Trimming at V came to 4 bases and at J to 6 bases, leaving 7 bases not matched to a gene. Looked up from germline, CDR1 is KGHDR and CDR2 is SFDVKD. CDR3 size: 16 residues. The CDR3 is CATSDPGQGVGQPQHF. The CDR3 bases are TGTGCCACCAGTGACCCGGGACAGGGGGTAGGTCAGCCCCAGCATTTT.

The V and J genes are TRBV28 and TRBJ2-3; 7 nucleotides align to TRBD1. CDR1 is MDHEN, CDR2 SYDVKM, per germline. The length of the CDR3 is 15 residues. V lost 5 bases to trimming and J lost 4 bases; unmatched junction nucleotides: 9. In DNA, the CDR3 is TGTGCCAGCAGTCCACCGGGACAGAGGGCAGATACGCAGTATTTT. It codes for CASSPPGQRADTQYF.

V and J are TRBV5-1 and TRBJ1-1; D might be TRBD1 (5 bases). The V and J ends lost 7 bases and 4 bases respectively, with 17 bases between them. Per the germline V gene, CDR1 is SGHRS and CDR2 is YFSETQ. CDR3 length: 14 amino acids. CDR3 residues: CASGTGLEFTEAFF. The CDR3 DNA sequence: TGCGCCAGCGGCACAGGATTAGAATTCACTGAAGCTTTCTTT.

This sequence joins TRBV9 and TRBJ2-7; no reliable D call. The CDR3 sequence is 15 residues long. V lost 0 bases, J lost 5 bases, and 15 bases lay in between. Germline CDR1 and CDR2: SGDLS and YYNGEE. The CDR3 DNA sequence: TGTGCCAGCAGCGTAGGGGGAAGAATCCCCCACGAGCAGTACTTC. This gives the protein CASSVGGRIPHEQYF. Full variable domain (rest looked up from reference TRBV9 and TRBJ2-7): DSGVTQTPKHLITATGQRVTLRCSPRSGDLSVYWYQQSLDQGLQFLIQYYNGEERAKGNILERFSAQQFPDLHSELNLSSLELGDSALYFCASSVGGRIPHEQYFGPGTRLTVT.

This chain uses TRBV5-1 with TRBJ1-1; possible D gene TRBD1, 5 bases. Germline assignment: CDR1 SGHRS and CDR2 YFSETQ. Deletions cut 0 bases from V and 7 bases from J, with 22 bases between. The CDR3 runs 17 residues. The CDR3 coding sequence is TGCGCCAGCAGCTTGGGATGGGGCGGGCCGCGGGATCATGAAGCTTTCTTT. It specifies CASSLGWGGPRDHEAFF.

The rearrangement uses TRBV27 and TRBJ1-6, with D hard to call. The germline V gene has CDR1 MNHEY and CDR2 SMNVEV (reference sequence). This CDR3 spans 14 amino acids. V was cut by 2 bases and J by 6 bases, with 8 bases left in between. Here the CDR3 DNA reads TGTGCCAGCAGTTTAAGCCGGATTAATTCACCCCTCCACTTT. It translates to CASSLSRINSPLHF.

V usage is TRBV28 and J usage is TRBJ2-6; 7 bases align to TRBD1. CDR1 is MDHEN and CDR2 is SYDVKM in the germline V gene. V lost 6 bases and J lost 2; bases outside the gene matches: 7. This CDR3 spans 16 amino acids. The CDR3 loop reads CASSLQGPTGANVLTF. In DNA form, the CDR3 reads TGTGCCAGCAGCTTACAGGGGCCGACTGGGGCCAACGTCCTGACTTTC.

This clone was recorded once. This chain uses TRBV9 with TRBJ2-2; D might be TRBD1 or TRBD2, each matching 5 bases. This CDR3 has 16 residues. In germline, CDR1 is SGDLS, CDR2 YYNGEE. Trimming shortened V by 4 bases and J by 4 bases, and 17 bases separated the two germline ends. Written as DNA, the CDR3 is TGTGCCAGCAGCCCGGGGACCACGAGGGGCACCGGGGAGCTGTTTTTT. It specifies CASSPGTTRGTGELFF.

The chain links TRBV27 to TRBJ2-7, with 12 bases identical to TRBD2. V was pared by 2 bases and J by 6 bases, with 8 bases of the junction left unmatched. Germline loops: CDR1 MNHEY, CDR2 SMNVEV (reference sequence). CDR3 size: 16 residues. CDR3 loop: CASSLGASGGASEQYF. DNA of the CDR3: TGTGCCAGCAGTTTAGGCGCTAGCGGGGGGGCCTCCGAGCAGTACTTC.

This chain uses TRBV19 with TRBJ2-2; no clear D gene. CDR1 LNHDA and CDR2 SQIVND come from the germline V gene (reference sequence). The CDR3 has 14 amino acids. Trimming took 11 bases from V and 3 from J, leaving 16 bases between them. The CDR3 loop reads CAASIGLYTGELFF. CDR3 DNA sequence: TGTGCCGCATCGATAGGGTTGTACACCGGGGAGCTGTTTTTT.

V is TRBV6-1 and J is TRBJ2-7; possibly TRBD1 for D (6 bases). The CDR3 runs to 14 residues. V was pared by 0 bases and J by 3 bases, with 9 bases between. Looked up from germline, CDR1 is MNHNS and CDR2 is SASEGT. CDR3 in DNA: TGTGCCAGCAGTGAAGCGGGGGCTATCTACGAGCAGTACGTC. Amino acid sequence: CASSEAGAIYEQYV.

This clone occurred once. The chain employs TRBV4-2 and TRBJ1-5; 8 bases match TRBD1. This CDR3 is 17 amino acids long. CDR1 and CDR2 (germline): LGHNA, YNFKEQ. J lost 9 bases, V lost 0 bases, and 13 bases had no gene match. The CDR3 is CASSQDGRDRFQGPQHF. The DNA of the CDR3 is TGTGCCAGCAGCCAAGATGGCCGGGACAGGTTTCAAGGGCCCCAGCATTTT.

The chain carries TRBV7-3 and TRBJ1-5; D is perhaps TRBD1 (5 bases). This CDR3 spans 13 amino acids. The V and J ends lost 0 bases and 8 bases respectively, with 8 bases between them. Germline V gene lookup returns CDR1 SGHTA and CDR2 FQGTGA. DNA for the CDR3: TGTGCCAGCAGCTTAACAAGGGGCAAGCCCCAGCATTTT. This codes for CASSLTRGKPQHF.

This chain joins TRBV5-4 and TRBJ2-3, with D perhaps TRBD2 (6 bases). The CDR3 loop spans 13 amino acids. Per the germline V gene, CDR1 is SGHNT and CDR2 is YYREEE (reference sequence). The V and J ends lost 4 bases and 5 bases respectively, with 11 bases between them. CDR3 residues: CASSSPGVDTQYF. The CDR3 region has the DNA TGTGCCAGCAGCAGCCCGGGGGTAGATACGCAGTATTTT.

The chain joins TRBV5-1 to TRBJ2-7, with D possibly TRBD1 on 5 matching bases. The V end lost 5 bases, the J end lost 4 bases, and 13 bases lay between the germline ends. Germline loops: CDR1 SGHRS, CDR2 YFSETQ. The CDR3 runs 13 residues. The CDR3 DNA follows: TGCGCCAGCAGGATCCTCTCAGGGTACGAGCAGTACTTC. Translated, it gives CASRILSGYEQYF.

The chain employs TRBV30 and TRBJ1-6, with D perhaps TRBD1 (6 bases). From germline, CDR1 is GTSNPN and CDR2 SVGIG (reference sequence). The V end lost 8 bases, the J end lost 0 bases, and 14 bases lay between the germline ends. The CDR3 length is 15 residues. CDR3 nucleotide sequence: TGTGCCGGAAAACAGGGTAGCTCCTATAATTCACCCCTCCACTTT. Its protein is CAGKQGSSYNSPLHF.

The chain recombines TRBV24-1 with TRBJ2-1; TRBD2 is a possible D gene (5 bases). V was trimmed by 3 bases and J by 5 bases, leaving 16 bases between them. The germline V gene encodes CDR1 KGHDR and CDR2 SFDVKD. This CDR3 has 16 residues. DNA of the CDR3: TGTGCCACCAGTGATCAAGGAGGATACGACCACAATGAGCAGTTCTTC. Translated, it gives CATSDQGGYDHNEQFF.

The chain employs TRBV18 and TRBJ2-2, with TRBD2 matching 7 bases. The CDR3 has 15 amino acids. V lost 5 bases and J lost 5; bases outside the gene matches: 8. Per the germline V gene, CDR1 is KGHSH and CDR2 is LQKENI. DNA of the CDR3: TGTGCCAGCTCAGAGCTAGCGGCCTTTACCGGGGAGCTGTTTTTT. Translation: CASSELAAFTGELFF.

The chain combines TRBV6-5 with TRBJ1-2, with D unresolved. From germline, CDR1 is MNHEY and CDR2 SVGAGI. This CDR3 comprises 11 residues. Trimming removed 10 bases at V and 6 bases at J, with 12 bases between. For the CDR3, the DNA is TGTGCCACCGGACGACTGAATGGCTACACCTTC. Its protein is CATGRLNGYTF.